These T cell receptor beta chains were read from a single sample in a study of cytomegalovirus exposure and HLA in healthy donors. Sequenced by immunoSEQ multiplex PCR; TCRdb stores in-frame clones only, minus some. The repertoire holds about 160,000 clones, 80% seen once, with approximately 4.5% in the top ten. Sequencing was done on a sample of PBMCs. These receptors all come from a man aged 30-40 years in good health and CMV-seronegative. Each CDR3 is given with its conserved first and last residue. The order of the fields is D gene, J gene, clone size, V gene, CDR3 DNA, CDR3 protein. D genes are given only for firm matches. Clone size is stated in some rows and not others, as once, few, many or a class when expanded.

D gene: TRBD1; J gene: TRBJ1-1; clone size: -; V gene: TRBV28; CDR3 DNA: TGTGCCAGCAGTTTATCCAACCCCAGGGGGCCGGTAGCTTTCTTT; CDR3 protein: CASSLSNPRGPVAFF
D gene: TRBD2; J gene: TRBJ2-1; clone size: -; V gene: TRBV29-1; CDR3 DNA: TGCAGCGTTCTAGCGGGGTACAATGAGCAGTTCTTC; CDR3 protein: CSVLAGYNEQFF
D gene: -; J gene: TRBJ1-1; clone size: few; V gene: TRBV5-1; CDR3 DNA: TGCGCCAGCAGCGCACAGGAGACGGTGAACACTGAAGCTTTCTTT; CDR3 protein: CASSAQETVNTEAFF
D gene: -; J gene: TRBJ2-7; clone size: -; V gene: TRBV9; CDR3 DNA: TGTGCCAGCAGCGAGGGGCGCGGAGCCTACGAGCAGTACTTC; CDR3 protein: CASSEGRGAYEQYF
D gene: TRBD1; J gene: TRBJ1-1; clone size: -; V gene: TRBV2; CDR3 DNA: TGTGCCAGCAGAAGGACAGGGGGCGTCACTGAAGCTTTCTTT; CDR3 protein: CASRRTGGVTEAFF
D gene: TRBD1; J gene: TRBJ2-1; clone size: -; V gene: TRBV11-1; CDR3 DNA: TGTGCCAGCAGCCACAGGGGGAATGAGCAGTTCTTC; CDR3 protein: CASSHRGNEQFF
D gene: TRBD1; J gene: TRBJ1-5; clone size: -; V gene: TRBV2; CDR3 DNA: TGTGCCAGCAGTGACGGACAGGGGGCACGGCCCCAGCATTTT; CDR3 protein: CASSDGQGARPQHF
D gene: TRBD1; J gene: TRBJ1-5; clone size: -; V gene: TRBV11-2; CDR3 DNA: TGTGCCAGCAGCTGGGGGACAGGCTCTTATAGCAATCAGCCCCAGCATTTT; CDR3 protein: CASSWGTGSYSNQPQHF
D gene: TRBD1; J gene: TRBJ1-2; clone size: -; V gene: TRBV5-6; CDR3 DNA: TGTGCCAGCAGCTACGGGACAGGGGGCTACACCTTC; CDR3 protein: CASSYGTGGYTF
D gene: -; J gene: TRBJ2-7; clone size: -; V gene: TRBV11-3; CDR3 DNA: TGTGCCAGCAGCTTAGACAGCGGAAGCTCCTACGAGCAGTACTTC; CDR3 protein: CASSLDSGSSYEQYF
D gene: -; J gene: TRBJ2-2; clone size: -; V gene: TRBV29-1; CDR3 DNA: TGCAGCGTTGAAGGTTTTAACATCGGGGAGCTGTTTTTT; CDR3 protein: CSVEGFNIGELFF
D gene: -; J gene: TRBJ2-1; clone size: few; V gene: TRBV7-3; CDR3 DNA: TGTGCCAGCAGCTCAAATCACAATGAGCAGTTCTTC; CDR3 protein: CASSSNHNEQFF
D gene: -; J gene: TRBJ1-4; clone size: few; V gene: TRBV28; CDR3 DNA: TGTGCCAGCAGCACTGGGACAAACGAAAAACTGTTTTTT; CDR3 protein: CASSTGTNEKLFF
D gene: TRBD1; J gene: TRBJ2-7; clone size: -; V gene: TRBV5-1; CDR3 DNA: TGCGCCAGCAGCTTGGCCGGACAGGGAGGAGGCGAGCAGTACTTC; CDR3 protein: CASSLAGQGGGEQYF
D gene: -; J gene: TRBJ1-5; clone size: -; V gene: TRBV2; CDR3 DNA: TGTGCCAGCAGGCCCCGGGGGACCTATAGCAATCAGCCCCAGCATTTT; CDR3 protein: CASRPRGTYSNQPQHF
D gene: TRBD1; J gene: TRBJ2-1; clone size: -; V gene: TRBV5-1; CDR3 DNA: TGCGCCAGCAGCCCGGACAGGGGAAGTGGAAATGAGCAGTTCTTC; CDR3 protein: CASSPDRGSGNEQFF
D gene: TRBD1; J gene: TRBJ1-1; clone size: -; V gene: TRBV9; CDR3 DNA: TGTGCCAGCAGCGCGGGACAGGGGGCGCGGGGAGCTTTCTTT; CDR3 protein: CASSAGQGARGAFF
D gene: TRBD1; J gene: TRBJ1-2; clone size: once; V gene: TRBV29-1; CDR3 DNA: TGCAGCGTTGTCACCCAGGGGGCCTATGGCTACACCTTC; CDR3 protein: CSVVTQGAYGYTF
D gene: -; J gene: TRBJ2-7; clone size: -; V gene: TRBV28; CDR3 DNA: TGTGCCAGCTCCCGAGGAGGAGTGGGCGAGCAGTACTTC; CDR3 protein: CASSRGGVGEQYF
D gene: TRBD2; J gene: TRBJ2-7; clone size: -; V gene: TRBV11-2; CDR3 DNA: TGTGCCAGCAGCTCCGTAGCGGGACCCTACGAGCAGTACTTC; CDR3 protein: CASSSVAGPYEQYF
D gene: -; J gene: TRBJ1-5; clone size: -; V gene: TRBV7-8; CDR3 DNA: TGTGCCAGCAGCGCAACTTTACAGGGCCTGATATCGCCCCAGCATTTT; CDR3 protein: CASSATLQGLISPQHF
D gene: -; J gene: TRBJ2-7; clone size: -; V gene: TRBV30; CDR3 DNA: TGTGCCTGGACAGGGGTGGGCTACGAGCAGTACTTC; CDR3 protein: CAWTGVGYEQYF
D gene: -; J gene: TRBJ2-5; clone size: few; V gene: TRBV19; CDR3 DNA: TGTGCCAGTAGTATCCGCCCACGAGGGGAGACCCAGTACTTC; CDR3 protein: CASSIRPRGETQYF
D gene: -; J gene: TRBJ2-3; clone size: -; V gene: TRBV4-1; CDR3 DNA: TGCGCCAGCAGCCATGACTTAGGTCCGGCAAGAGATACGCAGTATTTT; CDR3 protein: CASSHDLGPARDTQYF
D gene: -; J gene: TRBJ1-3; clone size: once; V gene: TRBV5-1; CDR3 DNA: TGCGCCAGCAGCTCAGGAATTCTCTCTGGAAACACCATATATTTT; CDR3 protein: CASSSGILSGNTIYF